This T cell receptor beta chain derives from a study of T-cell reconstitution after alpha-beta-depleted transplantation in children. CDR1 is MNHNS, CDR2 SASEGT, per germline. This CDR3 contains 14 residues. The ends were cut back, 1 base at V and 7 bases at J, with 12 bases in the middle. The TCRbeta library incorporated unique molecular identifiers. Using its own MiXCR run on the PCR reads, TCRdb lists one record per CDR3 protein. This table holds 440,000 or so distinct CDR3 sequences, roughly 11% found once. This receptor was obtained from a human donor who donated a stem cell graft to a child with acute myeloid leukemia. This material consisted of PBMCs from the stem cell graft donor, taken from the stem cell graft. V usage is TRBV6-1 and J usage is TRBJ2-3, with TRBD1 as a possible D gene (5 bases). The CDR3 loop reads CASSEGPQGYTQYF. CDR3 sequence (DNA): TGTGCCAGCAGTGAAGGACCCCAGGGTTATACGCAGTATTTT.